The 27 T cell receptor beta chains below come from one sample, sequenced in a study of T cell changes during pregnancy in multiple sclerosis. TCRdb's copy holds only in-frame clones and misses some; the assay was immunoSEQ multiplex PCR. Among about 98,000 clones listed, 92% were seen once. The material sequenced was peripheral blood, taken after pregnancy. These receptors were obtained from a female donor in good health, enrolled as a control in a pregnancy study.

In regard to this clone: The identical CDR3 is also encoded by other nucleotide sequences in the sample. The chain links TRBV7-9 to TRBJ1-1; D possibly corresponds to TRBD1 (5 bases). From germline, CDR1 is SEHNR and CDR2 FQNEAQ (reference sequence). The V end was cut by 2 bases, the J end by 1 base, with 5 bases between. This CDR3 has 13 amino acids. The CDR3 sequence: CASSLTGNTEAFF. In DNA form, the CDR3 reads TGTGCCAGCAGCTTAACAGGGAACACTGAAGCTTTCTTT.

This sequence joins TRBV5-4 and TRBJ2-7, with 12 bases aligning to TRBD1. V was clipped by 4 bases and J by 2 bases; unmatched bases: 4. Germline assignment: CDR1 SGHNT and CDR2 YYREEE (reference sequence). This CDR3 region has 15 residues. CDR3 in amino acids: CASSLGTGGAYEQYF. CDR3 nucleotide sequence: TGTGCCAGCAGCCTCGGGACAGGGGGCGCCTACGAGCAGTACTTC.

CDR3 bases: TGTGCCAGCAGCCAAGACGGGGCGGACAGAAGAATTCCTCGCTATGGCTACACCTTC. Translating it yields CASSQDGADRRIPRYGYTF. The chain has TRBV4-2 and TRBJ1-2; D is possibly TRBD1 (6 bases). Between the trimmed V and J ends, which lost 0 bases and 4 bases, there was a span of 24 bases. The CDR3 runs 19 residues. Germline CDR1 LGHNA, CDR2 YNFKEQ.

This chain connects TRBV7-6 to TRBJ1-4; possible D gene TRBD1, 5 bases. Germline CDR1 SGHVS, CDR2 FNYEAQ. Trimming removed 5 bases at V and 10 bases at J, with 23 bases between. The CDR3 extends over 16 amino acids. Written as DNA, the CDR3 is TGTGCCAGCAGCATCCCGGGGGACCCTCGCGAAGGAAAACTGTTTTTT. Translating gives CASSIPGDPREGKLFF.

V is TRBV5-5 and J is TRBJ2-7; D gene ambiguous. Germline CDR1 SGHKS, CDR2 YYEKEE (reference sequence). This CDR3 contains 13 residues. Between the trimmed V and J ends, which lost 0 bases and 6 bases, there was a span of 10 bases. CDR3 sequence: CASSLDPRGEQYF. DNA of the CDR3: TGTGCCAGCAGCTTGGATCCTCGAGGCGAGCAGTACTTC.

The CDR3 spells CASSLDSRGGASSYNEQFF. The CDR3, as DNA: TGTGCCAGCAGCTTAGATTCCCGCGGGGGCGCCAGCTCCTACAATGAGCAGTTCTTC. The chain links TRBV11-2 to TRBJ2-1; TRBD2 might be the D (7 bases). The CDR3 length is 19 residues. The V gene lost 0 bases and the J gene lost 0 bases, with 18 bases spanning the gap. The germline V gene has CDR1 SGHAT and CDR2 FQNNGV.

V gene TRBV6-1 combines with J gene TRBJ1-5; maybe TRBD1 (6 bases). Per germline, CDR1 MNHNS and CDR2 SASEGT. Trimming took off 3 bases at V and 3 bases at J, with 9 bases between the two ends. The length of the CDR3 is 14 residues. The CDR3 region is CASSDYRANQPQHF. The CDR3 DNA is TGTGCCAGCAGTGATTACAGGGCCAATCAGCCCCAGCATTTT.

The chain joins TRBV11-3 to TRBJ2-7, with 9 bases matching TRBD2. The CDR3 runs to 16 residues. V lost 4 bases, J lost 2 bases, and 9 bases stayed unmatched. Per germline, CDR1 SGHNT and CDR2 YENEEA. The CDR3 DNA follows: TGTGCCAGCAGCTCGGGGCTAGGGACTAGCCCCTACGAGCAGTACTTC. This sequence encodes CASSSGLGTSPYEQYF.

The chain combines TRBV6-1 with TRBJ2-3; maybe TRBD1 (5 bases). Trimming shortened V by 6 bases and J by 6 bases, and 10 bases separated the two germline ends. Germline CDR1 reads MNHNS; CDR2 reads SASEGT. This CDR3 is built from 12 residues. The CDR3 bases are TGTGCCAGCAGGGGGCTGGGGGATACGCAGTATTTT. This encodes CASRGLGDTQYF.

The chain recombines TRBV19 with TRBJ2-3; 11 nucleotides line up with TRBD2. The junction had 3 bases not matched to a gene; V was cut back by 9 bases and J by 10 bases. Germline-derived CDR1 and CDR2 are LNHDA and SQIVND (reference sequence). The CDR3 contains 11 residues. The CDR3 bases are TGTGCCAGCGCGACTAGCGGGGCGCAGTATTTT. The encoded protein is CASATSGAQYF.

The chain carries TRBV6-1 and TRBJ1-5; D is undetermined. Per the germline V gene, CDR1 is MNHNS and CDR2 is SASEGT. The CDR3 is 15 residues long. Deletions cut 2 bases from V and 3 bases from J, with 11 bases between. In DNA form, the CDR3 reads TGTGCCAGCAGTGAACTAGACTCCCCCAATCAGCCCCAGCATTTT. Translation gives CASSELDSPNQPQHF.

V usage is TRBV5-4 and J usage is TRBJ2-3, with 10 bases identical to TRBD2. This CDR3 comprises 16 residues. The ends lost 2 bases at V and 5 bases at J; junction bases unmatched: 8. Germline loops: CDR1 SGHNT, CDR2 YYREEE (reference sequence). CDR3 sequence reads: CASSFEAGGPRDTQYF. DNA of the CDR3: TGTGCCAGCAGCTTTGAAGCGGGAGGGCCGCGAGATACGCAGTATTTT.

The chain is built from TRBV5-8 and TRBJ2-2; 8 bases match TRBD1. Trimming removed 4 bases from V and 7 bases from J; junction bases left unmatched: 9. The CDR3 length is 15 residues. CDR1 SGHTS and CDR2 YDEGEE come from the germline V gene. The CDR3 DNA reads as TGTGCCAGCAGCAAGGGACAGGCCTCGCACGGGGAGCTGTTTTTT. This translates into CASSKGQASHGELFF.

This chain links TRBV5-1 with TRBJ2-3; D not resolved. V gave up 2 bases and J gave up 2 bases, with 12 bases separating them. The CDR3 has 15 amino acids. Per germline, CDR1 SGHRS and CDR2 YFSETQ. The CDR3 reads CASSLKPTSTDTQYF. CDR3 nucleotide sequence: TGCGCCAGCAGCTTAAAACCCACTTCCACAGATACGCAGTATTTT.

This chain joins TRBV11-1 and TRBJ1-1; 9 bases align to TRBD1. Per the germline V gene, CDR1 is SGHAT and CDR2 is FQDESV (reference sequence). After removal of 5 bases from V and 6 bases from J, the junction contained 7 bases not matched to a gene. The CDR3 has 14 residues. In DNA form, the CDR3 reads TGTGCCAGCAGCCCCGGGACAGGGTTCCCTGAAGCTTTCTTT. It yields the protein CASSPGTGFPEAFF.

V is TRBV19 and J is TRBJ1-1; 7 bases are a match to TRBD1. This CDR3 is built from 14 residues. Germline V gene sequence: CDR1 LNHDA, CDR2 SQIVND (reference sequence). The V segment lost 3 bases and the J segment 3 bases; nucleotides outside the gene matches: 4. CDR3 sequence reads: CASSIYRGDTEAFF. The CDR3 bases are TGTGCCAGTAGTATCTACAGGGGCGACACTGAAGCTTTCTTT.

This clone has a handful of counts. The sample holds other DNA sequences that translate to the same CDR3. The chain employs TRBV28 and TRBJ2-1; 13 bases map to TRBD2. The germline gives CDR1 MDHEN, CDR2 SYDVKM. Unmatched junction bases numbered 2, after V lost 5 bases and J lost 7 bases. The CDR3 covers 14 residues. The CDR3 protein is CASSPGLAGNEQFF. CDR3 in DNA: TGTGCCAGCAGTCCGGGACTAGCGGGGAATGAGCAGTTCTTC.

V gene TRBV11-2 combines with J gene TRBJ2-3, with TRBD1 identical over 8 bases. Germline lookup yields CDR1 SGHAT and CDR2 FQNNGV. The ends lost 4 bases at V and 2 bases at J; junction bases unmatched: 8. This CDR3 spans 16 amino acids. Here the CDR3 DNA reads TGTGCCAGCAGCTCCGGACAGGGTATGAACACAGATACGCAGTATTTT. Translation: CASSSGQGMNTDTQYF. Full variable domain (rest looked up from reference TRBV11-2 and TRBJ2-3): EAGVAQSPRYKIIEKRQSVAFWCNPISGHATLYWYQQILGQGPKLLIQFQNNGVVDDSQLPKDRFSAERLKGVDSTLKIQPAKLEDSAVYLCASSSGQGMNTDTQYFGPGTRLTVL.

The V gene is TRBV27, the J gene TRBJ2-7, with D maybe TRBD1 (6 bases). This CDR3 spans 14 amino acids. Germline values: CDR1 MNHEY, CDR2 SMNVEV (reference sequence). The ends were cut back, 7 bases at V and 2 bases at J, with 15 bases in the middle. The CDR3 loop is CASTQGAGAYEQYF. Here the CDR3 DNA reads TGTGCCAGCACCCAGGGAGCAGGGGCCTACGAGCAGTACTTC.

The CDR3: CASSPTTGDANQPQHF. The CDR3 DNA sequence: TGCGCCAGCAGCCCTACAACAGGGGATGCCAATCAGCCCCAGCATTTT. This rearrangement joins TRBV5-1 to TRBJ1-5; 7 bases agree with TRBD1. CDR1 and CDR2 from the germline V gene are SGHRS and YFSETQ. The CDR3 spans 16 residues. With 4 bases clipped from V and 3 bases from J, the junction kept 10 bases outside the gene matches.

This clone was picked up one time. The chain couples TRBV5-6 to TRBJ2-2; 11 bases map to TRBD2. V shed 5 bases and J 0 bases; nucleotides not matched to a gene: 6. The CDR3 is 17 amino acids. Germline CDR1 reads SGHDT; CDR2 reads YYEEEE. The DNA of the CDR3 is TGTGCCAGCAGTCGGGGACTAGCGGAATCGAACACCGGGGAGCTGTTTTTT. This sequence encodes CASSRGLAESNTGELFF.

This clone was counted once. This chain links TRBV5-1 with TRBJ2-3; 16 bases match TRBD2. The CDR3 is made up of 18 amino acids. Germline V lookup: CDR1 SGHRS, CDR2 YFSETQ. J gave up 1 base and V 0 bases, and 2 bases lay outside the gene matches. The CDR3 sequence is CASSLAGLAGGRTDTQYF. CDR3 DNA: TGCGCCAGCAGCTTGGCGGGACTAGCGGGAGGGCGCACAGATACGCAGTATTTT.

V usage is TRBV5-8 and J usage is TRBJ1-4; 9 bases match TRBD1. The V and J ends lost 3 bases and 7 bases, in that order; junction bases with no gene match: 1. The CDR3 is 13 amino acids. Germline lookup yields CDR1 SGHTS and CDR2 YDEGEE. CDR3 protein: CASSSGQGEKLFF. DNA for the CDR3: TGTGCCAGCAGCTCGGGACAGGGTGAAAAACTGTTTTTT.

The chain carries TRBV28 and TRBJ2-7; a possible D gene is TRBD2 (5 bases). V shed 8 bases and J shed 3 bases, with 17 bases lying between them. Germline CDR1 reads MDHEN; CDR2 reads SYDVKM. CDR3 length equals 14 residues. CDR3: CASSVGGSFYEQYF. The CDR3 coding sequence is TGTGCCAGCTCGGTTGGCGGGTCATTCTACGAGCAGTACTTC. The complete variable domain, with remaining parts taken from reference TRBV28 and TRBJ2-7, reads DVKVTQSSRYLVKRTGEKVFLECVQDMDHENMFWYRQDPGLGLRLIYFSYDVKMKEKGDIPEGYSVSREKKERFSLILESASTNQTSMYLCASSVGGSFYEQYFGPGTRLTVT.

The chain has TRBV5-8 and TRBJ2-7; 16 bases align to TRBD2. CDR1 is SGHTS, CDR2 YDEGEE, per germline. The junction had 8 bases not matched to a gene; V was cut back by 4 bases and J by 7 bases. The length of the CDR3 is 16 residues. CDR3 sequence reads: CASSEGLAGGHWEQYF. CDR3 in DNA: TGTGCCAGCAGCGAGGGACTAGCGGGGGGGCATTGGGAGCAGTACTTC.

The rearrangement joins TRBV7-2 to TRBJ2-1; 8 nucleotides line up with TRBD2. The CDR3 sequence is 14 residues long. CDR1 and CDR2 (germline): SGHTA, FQGNSA. With 5 bases clipped from V and 9 bases from J, the junction kept 9 bases outside the gene matches. The DNA of the CDR3 is TGTGCCAGCAGCACCGGACTAGCTGGCGGTGAGCAGTTCTTC. It encodes CASSTGLAGGEQFF. The full variable domain, completed using reference TRBV7-2 and TRBJ2-1, is GAGVSQSPSNKVTEKGKDVELRCDPISGHTALYWYRQSLGQGLEFLIYFQGNSAPDKSGLPSDRFSAERTGGSVSTLTIQRTQQEDSAVYLCASSTGLAGGEQFFGPGTRLTVL.

The genes are TRBV7-9 and TRBJ1-2; 10 positions match TRBD1. Germline V CDR1 and CDR2: SEHNR, FQNEAQ (reference sequence). With 7 bases clipped from V and 4 bases from J, the junction kept 6 bases outside the gene matches. This CDR3 comprises 14 residues. This CDR3 reads CASTRDRGFYGYTF. CDR3 nucleotide sequence: TGTGCCAGCACTCGGGACAGGGGATTCTATGGCTACACCTTC.